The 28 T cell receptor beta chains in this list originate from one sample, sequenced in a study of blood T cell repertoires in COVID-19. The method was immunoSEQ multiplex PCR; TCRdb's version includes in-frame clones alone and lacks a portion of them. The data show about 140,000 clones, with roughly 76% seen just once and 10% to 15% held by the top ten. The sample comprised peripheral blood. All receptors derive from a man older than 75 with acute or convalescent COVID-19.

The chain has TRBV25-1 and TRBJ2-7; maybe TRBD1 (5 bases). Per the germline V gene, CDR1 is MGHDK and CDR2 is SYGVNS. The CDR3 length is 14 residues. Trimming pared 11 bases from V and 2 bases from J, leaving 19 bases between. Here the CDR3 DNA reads TGTGCCCTATCGATTCCAGGGAACGCCTACGAGCAGTACTTC. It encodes CALSIPGNAYEQYF.

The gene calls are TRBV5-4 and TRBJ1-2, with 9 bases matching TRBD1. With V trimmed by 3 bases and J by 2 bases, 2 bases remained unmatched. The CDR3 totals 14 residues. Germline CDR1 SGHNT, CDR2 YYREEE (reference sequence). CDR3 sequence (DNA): TGTGCCAGCAGCTCAGGACAGGGGAACTATGGCTACACCTTC. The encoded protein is CASSSGQGNYGYTF.

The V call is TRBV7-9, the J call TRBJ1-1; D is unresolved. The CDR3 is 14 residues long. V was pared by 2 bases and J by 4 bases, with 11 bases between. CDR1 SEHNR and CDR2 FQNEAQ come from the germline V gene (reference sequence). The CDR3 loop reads CASSLLAGITEAFF. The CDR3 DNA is TGTGCCAGCAGCTTACTAGCCGGGATCACTGAAGCTTTCTTT.

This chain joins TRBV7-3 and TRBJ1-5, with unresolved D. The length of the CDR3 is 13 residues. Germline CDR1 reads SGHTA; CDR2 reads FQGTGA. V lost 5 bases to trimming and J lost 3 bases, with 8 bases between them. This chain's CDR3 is CASSPSPNQPQHF. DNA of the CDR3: TGTGCCAGCAGCCCCTCCCCCAATCAGCCCCAGCATTTT. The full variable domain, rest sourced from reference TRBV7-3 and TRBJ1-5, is GAGVSQTPSNKVTEKGKYVELRCDPISGHTALYWYRQSLGQGPEFLIYFQGTGAADDSGLPNDRFFAVRPEGSVSTLKIQRTERGDSAVYLCASSPSPNQPQHFGDGTRLSIL.

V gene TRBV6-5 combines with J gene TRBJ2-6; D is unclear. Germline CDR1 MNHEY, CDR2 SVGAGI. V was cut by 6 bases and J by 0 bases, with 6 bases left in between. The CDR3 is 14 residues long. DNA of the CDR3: TGTGCCAGCAGCAGGAACTCTGGGGCCAACGTCCTGACTTTC. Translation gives CASSRNSGANVLTF.

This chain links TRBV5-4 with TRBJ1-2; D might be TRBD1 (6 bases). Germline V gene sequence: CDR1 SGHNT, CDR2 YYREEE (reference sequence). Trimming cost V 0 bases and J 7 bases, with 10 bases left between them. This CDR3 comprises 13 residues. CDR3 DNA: TGTGCCAGCAGCTTGGAGGCGGGGGCTGGCTACACCTTC. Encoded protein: CASSLEAGAGYTF.

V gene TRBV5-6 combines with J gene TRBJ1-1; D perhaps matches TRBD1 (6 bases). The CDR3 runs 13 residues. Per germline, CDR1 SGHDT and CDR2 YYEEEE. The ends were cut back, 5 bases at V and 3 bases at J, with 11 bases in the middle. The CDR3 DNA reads TGTGCCAGCAGTTACACAGGGTACACTGAAGCTTTCTTT. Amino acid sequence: CASSYTGYTEAFF.

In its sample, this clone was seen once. CDR3 residues: CASSGTGMNTEAFF. CDR3 nucleotides: TGTGCCAGCAGCGGTACAGGGATGAACACTGAAGCTTTCTTT. V usage is TRBV7-2 and J usage is TRBJ1-1; maybe TRBD1 (6 bases). Trimming stripped 5 bases from V and 0 bases from J, with 10 bases between. Per germline, CDR1 SGHTA and CDR2 FQGNSA. The CDR3 totals 14 residues.

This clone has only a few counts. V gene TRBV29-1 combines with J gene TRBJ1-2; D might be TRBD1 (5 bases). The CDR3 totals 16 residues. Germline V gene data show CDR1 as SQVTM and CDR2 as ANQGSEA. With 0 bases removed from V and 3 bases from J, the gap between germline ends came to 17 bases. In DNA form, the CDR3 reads TGCAGCGTTGAAGATCCAGGGCTTCAAAGATACTATGGCTACACCTTC. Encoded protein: CSVEDPGLQRYYGYTF.

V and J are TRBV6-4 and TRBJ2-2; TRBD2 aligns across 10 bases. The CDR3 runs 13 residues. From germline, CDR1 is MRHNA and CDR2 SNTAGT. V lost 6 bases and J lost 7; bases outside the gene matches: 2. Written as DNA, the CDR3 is TGTGCCAGCAGCCGGACTAGCGGCGGGGAGCTGTTTTTT. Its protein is CASSRTSGGELFF.

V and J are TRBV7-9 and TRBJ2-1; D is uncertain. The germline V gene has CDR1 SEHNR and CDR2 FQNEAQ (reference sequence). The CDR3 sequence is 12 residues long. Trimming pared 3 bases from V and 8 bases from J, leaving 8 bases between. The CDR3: CASSFLSDEQFF. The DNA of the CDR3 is TGTGCCAGCAGCTTTCTCTCGGATGAGCAGTTCTTC.

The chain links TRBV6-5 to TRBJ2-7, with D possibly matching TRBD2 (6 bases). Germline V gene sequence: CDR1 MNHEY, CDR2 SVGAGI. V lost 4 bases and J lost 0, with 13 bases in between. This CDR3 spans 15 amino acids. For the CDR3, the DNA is TGTGCCAGCAGTTCCACTAGCACCTCCTCCTACGAGCAGTACTTC. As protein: CASSSTSTSSYEQYF.

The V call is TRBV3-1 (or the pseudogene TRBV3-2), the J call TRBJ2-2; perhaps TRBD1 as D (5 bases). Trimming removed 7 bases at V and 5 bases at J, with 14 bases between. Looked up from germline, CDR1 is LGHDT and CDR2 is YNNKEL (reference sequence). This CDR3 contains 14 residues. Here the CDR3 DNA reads TGTGCCAGCAAAAACAGGCCTACGACCGGGGAGCTGTTTTTT. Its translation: CASKNRPTTGELFF.

This CDR3 is CASIAGPQETQYF. DNA of the CDR3: TGTGCCAGCATCGCAGGGCCCCAAGAGACCCAGTACTTC. The chain is built from TRBV6-5 and TRBJ2-5; TRBD1 might be the D (5 bases). Trimming cost V 7 bases and J 1 base, with 10 bases left between them. The CDR3 is 13 amino acids. CDR1 and CDR2 from the germline V gene are MNHEY and SVGAGI.

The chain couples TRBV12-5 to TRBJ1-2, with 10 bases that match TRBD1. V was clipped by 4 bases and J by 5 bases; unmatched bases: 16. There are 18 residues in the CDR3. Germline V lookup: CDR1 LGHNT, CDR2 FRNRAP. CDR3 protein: CASGSLPFGTGDSYGYTF. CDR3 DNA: TGTGCTAGTGGTTCCCTCCCATTTGGGACAGGGGATAGTTATGGCTACACCTTC. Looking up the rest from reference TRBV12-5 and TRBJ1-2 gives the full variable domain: DARVTQTPRHKVTEMGQEVTMRCQPILGHNTVFWYRQTMMQGLELLAYFRNRAPLDDSGMPKDRFSAEMPDATLATLKIQPSEPRDSAVYFCASGSLPFGTGDSYGYTFGSGTRLTVV.

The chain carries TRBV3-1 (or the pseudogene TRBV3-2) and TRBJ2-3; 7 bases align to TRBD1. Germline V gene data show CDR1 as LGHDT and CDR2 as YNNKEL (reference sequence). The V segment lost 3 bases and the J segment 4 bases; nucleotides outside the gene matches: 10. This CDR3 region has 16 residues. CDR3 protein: CASSQRENRGADTQYF. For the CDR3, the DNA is TGTGCCAGCAGCCAGAGGGAGAACAGGGGCGCAGATACGCAGTATTTT.

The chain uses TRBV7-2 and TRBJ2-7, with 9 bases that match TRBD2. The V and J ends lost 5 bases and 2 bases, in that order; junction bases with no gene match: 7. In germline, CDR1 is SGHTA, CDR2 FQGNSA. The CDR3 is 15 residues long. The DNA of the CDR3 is TGTGCCAGCAGCCCCAGCGGGGGGCGTCCCTACGAGCAGTACTTC. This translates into CASSPSGGRPYEQYF.

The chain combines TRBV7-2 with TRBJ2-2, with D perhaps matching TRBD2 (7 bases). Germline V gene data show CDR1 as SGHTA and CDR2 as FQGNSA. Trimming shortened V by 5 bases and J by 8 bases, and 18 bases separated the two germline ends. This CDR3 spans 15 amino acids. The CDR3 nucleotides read TGTGCCAGCAGCCCCGAAGGGGGGGCTCGGGGGGAGCTGTTTTTT. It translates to CASSPEGGARGELFF.

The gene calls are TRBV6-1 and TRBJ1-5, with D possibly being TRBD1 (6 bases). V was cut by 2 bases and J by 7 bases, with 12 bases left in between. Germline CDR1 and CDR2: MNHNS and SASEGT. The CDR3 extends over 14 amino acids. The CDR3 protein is CASSESSGVQPQHF. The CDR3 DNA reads TGTGCCAGCAGTGAATCCTCAGGGGTCCAGCCCCAGCATTTT.

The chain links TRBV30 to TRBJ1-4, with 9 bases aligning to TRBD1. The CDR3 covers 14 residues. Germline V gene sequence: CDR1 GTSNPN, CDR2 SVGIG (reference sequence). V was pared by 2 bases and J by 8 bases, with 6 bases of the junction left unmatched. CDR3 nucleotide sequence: TGTGCCTGGAGTTCGGACAGGGGCGGGGAAAAACTGTTTTTT. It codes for CAWSSDRGGEKLFF.

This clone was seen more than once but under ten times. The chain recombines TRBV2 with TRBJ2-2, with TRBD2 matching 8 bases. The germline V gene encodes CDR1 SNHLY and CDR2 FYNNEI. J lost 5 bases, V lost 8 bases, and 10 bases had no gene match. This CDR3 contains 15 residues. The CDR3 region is CASYKAGGWTGELFF. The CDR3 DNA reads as TGTGCCAGCTACAAGGCGGGGGGTTGGACCGGGGAGCTGTTTTTT.

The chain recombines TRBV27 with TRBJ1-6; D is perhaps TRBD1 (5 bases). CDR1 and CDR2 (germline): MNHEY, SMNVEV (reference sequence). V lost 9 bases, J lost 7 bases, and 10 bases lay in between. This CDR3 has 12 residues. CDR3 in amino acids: CASGHRNSPLHF. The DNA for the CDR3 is TGTGCCAGTGGACATAGAAATTCACCCCTCCACTTT.

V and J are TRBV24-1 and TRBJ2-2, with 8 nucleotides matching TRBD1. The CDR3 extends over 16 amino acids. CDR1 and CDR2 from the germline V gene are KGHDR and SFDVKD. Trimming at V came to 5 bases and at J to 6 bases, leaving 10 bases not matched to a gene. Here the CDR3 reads CATSGPPTGEAGELFF. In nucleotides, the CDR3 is TGTGCCACCAGTGGTCCCCCGACAGGGGAGGCCGGGGAGCTGTTTTTT.

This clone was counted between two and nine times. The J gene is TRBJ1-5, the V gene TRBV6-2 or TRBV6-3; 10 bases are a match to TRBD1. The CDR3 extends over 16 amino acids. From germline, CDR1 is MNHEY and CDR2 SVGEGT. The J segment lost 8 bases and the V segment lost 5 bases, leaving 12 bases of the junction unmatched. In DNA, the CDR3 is TGTGCCAGCAGTCCGGAATTGACAGGGGGCAGGGAGCCCCAGCATTTT. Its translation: CASSPELTGGREPQHF.

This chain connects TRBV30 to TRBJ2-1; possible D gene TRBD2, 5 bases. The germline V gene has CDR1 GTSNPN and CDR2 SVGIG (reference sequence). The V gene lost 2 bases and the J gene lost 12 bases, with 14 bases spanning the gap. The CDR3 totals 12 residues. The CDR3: CAWSTRPEGQFF. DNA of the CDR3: TGTGCCTGGAGTACCCGGCCAGAGGGGCAGTTCTTC.

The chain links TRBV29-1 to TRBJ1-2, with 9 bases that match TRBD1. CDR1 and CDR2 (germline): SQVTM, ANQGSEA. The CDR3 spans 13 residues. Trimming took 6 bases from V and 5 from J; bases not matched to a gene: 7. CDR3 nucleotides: TGCAGCGTCGACCGGGACAGGGCTTATGGCTACACCTTC. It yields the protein CSVDRDRAYGYTF.

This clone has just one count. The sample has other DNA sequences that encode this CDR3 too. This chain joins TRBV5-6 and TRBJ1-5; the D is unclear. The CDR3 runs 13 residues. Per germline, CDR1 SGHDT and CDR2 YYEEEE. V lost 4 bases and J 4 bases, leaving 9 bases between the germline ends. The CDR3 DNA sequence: TGTGCCAGCAGCAGCGGGCAGAATCAGCCCCAGCATTTT. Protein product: CASSSGQNQPQHF. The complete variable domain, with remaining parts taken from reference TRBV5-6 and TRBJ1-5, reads DAGVTQSPTHLIKTRGQQVTLRCSPKSGHDTVSWYQQALGQGPQFIFQYYEEEERQRGNFPDRFSGHQFPNYSSELNVNALLLGDSALYLCASSSGQNQPQHFGDGTRLSIL.

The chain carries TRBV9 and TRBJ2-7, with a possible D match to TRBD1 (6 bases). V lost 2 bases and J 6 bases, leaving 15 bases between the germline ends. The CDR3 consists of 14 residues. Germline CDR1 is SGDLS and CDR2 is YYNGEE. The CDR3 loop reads CASSVLDRSSEQYF. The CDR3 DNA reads TGTGCCAGCAGCGTTTTAGACAGGTCTTCCGAGCAGTACTTC.